Described below is a single T cell receptor (beta chain) sequence and its context. The sample originates from a study of blood T cell repertoires in COVID-19. The overall study: The United States, Italy and Spain were the sources of the acute and convalescent COVID-19 samples.

The length of the CDR3 is 13 residues. The V and J ends lost 11 bases and 8 bases, in that order; junction bases with no gene match: 9. CDR1 is SNHLY, CDR2 FYNNEI, per germline. Original data processing: Estimation of nucleated cell counts was performed using reference gene primer amplification. Clones were sequenced by immunoSEQ multiplex PCR, and TCRdb holds only the in-frame ones, with some missing. For V, J and clone size, that table is used; D and trimming come from the DNA. The sample consists of 200,000 to 300,000 clones, 86% of them appearing once. Recovered status applied to Cohort 3 donors who had two consecutive negative PCRs. It also applied to those with clearance or with symptom resolution.

The chain combines TRBV2 with TRBJ1-6, with 7 nucleotides matching TRBD1. The origin of this receptor is a woman between 18 and 29 years old who had recovered from COVID-19. Sequenced input: PBMCs or T cells enriched from blood (not recorded which). DNA of the CDR3: TGTGCCGACAGGGCCCGATTGGATTCACCCCTCCACTTT. It encodes CADRARLDSPLHF.